Listed here are 32 T cell receptor beta chains from one sample, sequenced in a study of blood T cells in healthy people across ages. Next came a second PCR, run for about 7 to 12 cycles, which used a sample-barcoded 5' primer along with a J-beta primer mix. From the 5' RACE reads, TCRdb called clonotypes with MiXCR, one entry per CDR3 protein. In the table there are 780,000 or so distinct CDR3 sequences, around a quarter of which are singletons. In addition, the sample was reused for a study of T cells of mothers and their children.

The sequenced material came from blood. Source of these receptors: a boy aged 10-17 years in good health.

A few counts support this clonotype. The chain employs TRBV29-1 and TRBJ2-1; D is possibly TRBD1 (6 bases). Germline V gene lookup returns CDR1 SQVTM and CDR2 ANQGSEA. This CDR3 comprises 14 residues. The germline V and J ends were trimmed by 6 bases and 0 bases, with 12 bases remaining between them. CDR3 coding DNA: TGCAGCGTCCCCACAGGGAGCTCCTACAATGAGCAGTTCTTC. Protein: CSVPTGSSYNEQFF.

Ten or more counts support this clonotype. The chain employs TRBV28 and TRBJ2-5; possibly TRBD2 for D (6 bases). CDR3 length: 15 residues. V was shortened by 6 bases and J by 0 bases, with 14 bases between the two germline ends. Germline values: CDR1 MDHEN, CDR2 SYDVKM. CDR3 in amino acids: CASSPSAGHQETQYF. The CDR3 DNA reads as TGTGCCAGCAGCCCGTCGGCGGGGCACCAAGAGACCCAGTACTTC.

The chain's CDR3 is CAAAGVQETQYF. The CDR3 region has the DNA TGTGCCGCAGCGGGGGTCCAAGAGACCCAGTACTTC. The chain joins TRBV6-6 to TRBJ2-5; 8 bases fit TRBD2. The CDR3 contains 12 residues. V shed 11 bases, J shed 1 base, and the junction held 3 bases outside the gene matches. The germline V gene has CDR1 MNHNY and CDR2 SVGAGI (reference sequence).

This clonotype was counted a few times. The V call is TRBV7-4, the J call TRBJ1-4, with unresolved D. The V gene's germline CDR1 is SGHVT and CDR2 SQSDAQ. The germline V and J ends were trimmed by 9 bases and 7 bases, with 21 bases remaining between them. The length of the CDR3 is 15 residues. The CDR3 nucleotides read TGTGCCAGGGATCAGCGGAGGTCACGCGGTGAAAAACTGTTTTTT. It is translated as CARDQRRSRGEKLFF.

The chain uses TRBV20-1 and TRBJ2-7, with D unclear. Trimming left V 2 bases short and J 7 bases short, with 6 bases between. CDR3 length: 10 amino acids. Germline CDR1 and CDR2: DFQATT and SNEGSKA (reference sequence). The CDR3 bases are TGCAGTGCTAGACTCGCGGAGCAGTACTTC. This encodes CSARLAEQYF.

This clonotype was seen a few times. In DNA form, the CDR3 reads TGTGCCAGCGGGACAGAGGATTACACCGGGGAGCTGTTTTTT. As protein: CASGTEDYTGELFF. The chain carries TRBV6-1 and TRBJ2-2; 7 positions match TRBD1. V was clipped by 8 bases and J by 3 bases; unmatched bases: 6. This CDR3 comprises 14 residues. Per the germline V gene, CDR1 is MNHNS and CDR2 is SASEGT.

This clonotype appeared many times. CDR3 sequence: CSVAKQETQYF. In DNA, the CDR3 is TGCAGCGTTGCCAAACAAGAGACCCAGTACTTC. The chain joins TRBV29-1 to TRBJ2-5, with D uncertain. This CDR3 is built from 11 residues. The V gene's germline CDR1 is SQVTM and CDR2 ANQGSEA. V lost 4 bases, J lost 2 bases, and 5 bases lay in between. The full variable domain, rest sourced from reference TRBV29-1 and TRBJ2-5, is SAVISQKPSRDICQRGTSLTIQCQVDSQVTMMFWYRQQPGQSLTLIATANQGSEATYESGFVIDKFPISRPNLTFSTLTVSNMSPEDSSIYLCSVAKQETQYFGPGTRLLVL.

This clonotype was detected many times. This may be a read error: a much more frequent sequence differs by one nucleotide. V gene TRBV12-3 or TRBV12-4 combines with J gene TRBJ2-5; 8 bases line up with TRBD1. V shed 7 bases, J shed 3 bases, and the junction held 7 bases outside the gene matches. The CDR3 sequence is 14 residues long. The CDR3 sequence is CASTALDREETQYF. As DNA, the CDR3 is TGTGCCAGCACCGCCTTGGACAGGGAAGAGACCCAGTACTTC.

The rearrangement uses TRBV14 and TRBJ1-2, with D perhaps matching TRBD1 (6 bases). Germline loops: CDR1 SGHDN, CDR2 FVKESK. This CDR3 region has 13 residues. V shed 4 bases and J shed 8 bases, with 14 bases lying between them. The CDR3 here is CASSPYLGGGYTF. The CDR3 DNA reads TGTGCCAGCAGCCCTTATCTCGGGGGCGGCTACACCTTC.

The J gene is TRBJ2-4, the V gene TRBV21-1; the table's TRBD1 call for D was not verified on the DNA. TRBV21-1 is shown as a pseudogene. This CDR3 region has 12 residues. The CDR3: CASSKARDIQYF. The CDR3 DNA sequence: TGTGCCAGCAGCAAAGCCCGGGACATTCAGTACTTC.

This clonotype was seen more than once but under ten times. The chain combines TRBV2 with TRBJ2-2; 9 bases are shared with TRBD1. The CDR3 length is 14 residues. The V gene end was trimmed by 4 bases and the J gene end by 6 bases; junction bases not matched to a gene: 3. Germline V gives CDR1 SNHLY, CDR2 FYNNEI. The CDR3 here is CASSGGQGPGELFF. As DNA, the CDR3 is TGTGCCAGCAGTGGGGGACAGGGCCCCGGGGAGCTGTTTTTT.

The chain is built from TRBV4-1 and TRBJ2-1, with no clear D. V was pared by 1 base and J by 7 bases, with 11 bases between. Germline V gene data show CDR1 as MGHRA and CDR2 as YSYEKL. CDR3 length equals 14 residues. The CDR3 DNA reads as TGCGCCAGCAGCCAAGTTCCAGACTGGAATGAGCAGTTCTTC. Its translation: CASSQVPDWNEQFF.

The chain combines TRBV28 with TRBJ2-3; 7 bases map to TRBD2. Germline V gene lookup returns CDR1 MDHEN and CDR2 SYDVKM. The CDR3 loop spans 15 amino acids. Unmatched junction bases numbered 10, after V lost 6 bases and J lost 4 bases. CDR3 coding DNA: TGTGCCAGCAGCTTTGGACTAGTGGAGTCAGATACGCAGTATTTT. It encodes CASSFGLVESDTQYF.

The V and J genes are TRBV28 and TRBJ2-7; 11 bases are a match to TRBD2. J was trimmed by 0 bases and V by 2 bases; bases with no gene match: 9. Germline CDR1 is MDHEN and CDR2 is SYDVKM. The CDR3 spans 18 residues. CDR3 sequence reads: CASSLPTSGGRSSYEQYF. CDR3 DNA sequence: TGTGCCAGCAGTTTACCCACTAGCGGGGGCCGTAGCTCCTACGAGCAGTACTTC.

The genes are TRBV7-2 and TRBJ1-4; D unresolved. This CDR3 region has 11 residues. The germline CDR1 and CDR2 sequences are SGHTA and FQGNSA. With 1 base removed from V and 10 bases from J, the gap between germline ends came to 4 bases. CDR3 DNA: TGTGCCAGCAGCTTAGGTATAAAACTGTTTTTT. Protein product: CASSLGIKLFF.

This clonotype appeared once. The rearrangement uses TRBV6-2 or TRBV6-3 and TRBJ2-1; D is possibly TRBD2 (6 bases). The J call may be mistaken, given a closer DNA end match to TRBJ2-7. The CDR3 runs to 16 residues. Germline CDR1 is MNHEY and CDR2 is SVGEGT. The CDR3 DNA reads TGTGCCAGCAGTTACCAAGATCACCGGACTACCTACGAGCAGTACTTC. Translated, it gives CASSYQDHRTTYEQYF.

This clonotype was counted between two and nine times. V gene TRBV4-1 combines with J gene TRBJ1-3; tentative D call: TRBD1 (6 bases). The CDR3 is made up of 14 amino acids. V was shortened by 5 bases and J by 3 bases, with 11 bases between the two germline ends. The V gene's germline CDR1 is MGHRA and CDR2 YSYEKL. The CDR3: CASSEEGVGNTIYF. The CDR3 DNA is TGCGCCAGCAGCGAGGAGGGGGTTGGAAACACCATATATTTT.

The chain couples TRBV4-3 to TRBJ2-5; 11 nucleotides agree with TRBD1. The J call may be wrong; the DNA end is better matched by TRBJ2-7. This CDR3 is 16 amino acids long. CDR1 and CDR2 (germline): LGHNA, YSLEER. Here the CDR3 DNA reads TGCGCCAGCAGCCCCTCCGGGACAGGGGGTTTCTACGAGCAGTACTTC. Its protein product is CASSPSGTGGFYEQYF.

This clonotype was recorded a few times. The V and J genes are TRBV6-5 and TRBJ2-5; 8 nucleotides line up with TRBD1. V trimming: 6 bases; J trimming: 2 bases; junction bases outside the gene matches: 8. The CDR3 consists of 15 residues. Germline CDR1 reads MNHEY; CDR2 reads SVGAGI. CDR3 loop: CASSRGDRSQETQYF. Here the CDR3 DNA reads TGTGCCAGCAGCCGCGGGGACAGGTCGCAAGAGACCCAGTACTTC.

This clonotype has a handful of counts. The junction departs from the called germline gene at one end, perhaps through a read error. CDR3 protein: CASSHLSAYQETQYF. Here the CDR3 DNA reads TGCGCCAGCTCTCACCTGTCGGCGTACCAAGAGACCCAGTACTTC. This chain joins TRBV18 and TRBJ2-5; D ambiguous. Germline V gene sequence: CDR1 KGHSH, CDR2 LQKENI. The CDR3 is 15 amino acids.

There are a few counts of this clonotype. The rearrangement links TRBV4-1 to TRBJ2-7; D is uncertain. The CDR3 sequence is 13 residues long. Germline V lookup: CDR1 MGHRA, CDR2 YSYEKL. Deletions cut 1 base from V and 3 bases from J, with 7 bases between. The CDR3 nucleotides are TGCGCCAGCAGCCAAGGCAGGCTCTACGAGCAGTACTTC. It encodes CASSQGRLYEQYF.

This clonotype was counted only a few times. The CDR3 ends on some other residue instead of the conserved phenylalanine or tryptophan, so this is likely a read error. The V and J genes are TRBV28 and TRBJ2-5, with TRBD2 matching 9 bases. Germline assignment: CDR1 MDHEN and CDR2 SYDVKM. The V and J ends lost 5 bases and 11 bases, in that order; junction bases with no gene match: 12. The CDR3 has 14 residues. The CDR3 spells CASSPDLAGYEQYL. The CDR3 bases are TGTGCCAGCAGTCCCGACCTAGCGGGGTATGAGCAGTACCTC.

This clonotype appeared a few times. The J gene is TRBJ2-5, the V gene TRBV14; the D is unclear. Germline CDR1 is SGHDN and CDR2 is FVKESK. The CDR3 covers 11 residues. Trimming removed 2 bases from V and 6 bases from J, with 4 bases in between. This CDR3 is CASSQLQTQYF. The CDR3 region has the DNA TGTGCCAGCAGCCAATTGCAGACCCAGTACTTC.

This clonotype was observed a few times. The J gene is TRBJ2-5, the V gene TRBV28; no firm D call. The germline V gene has CDR1 MDHEN and CDR2 SYDVKM. With 7 bases removed from V and 1 base from J, the gap between germline ends came to 4 bases. The CDR3 loop spans 11 amino acids. As DNA, the CDR3 is TGTGCCAGCATATTCCAAGAGACCCAGTACTTC. This gives the protein CASIFQETQYF.

This clonotype has only a few counts. J is TRBJ2-1 and V is TRBV4-3; D is possibly TRBD2 (5 bases). The V end was cut by 0 bases, the J end by 7 bases, with 13 bases between. The CDR3 loop spans 15 amino acids. The germline V gene has CDR1 LGHNA and CDR2 YSLEER. Here the CDR3 reads CASSQDGREPNEQFF. The CDR3 region has the DNA TGCGCCAGCAGCCAAGATGGGAGAGAGCCTAATGAGCAGTTCTTC.

The chain couples TRBV7-9 to TRBJ1-4; tentatively, D is TRBD1 (5 bases). Germline V gene lookup returns CDR1 SEHNR and CDR2 FQNEAQ (reference sequence). This CDR3 spans 14 amino acids. Trimming cost V 3 bases and J 5 bases, with 10 bases left between them. The CDR3 loop is CASSFGAGNEKLFF. CDR3 bases: TGTGCCAGCAGCTTCGGGGCCGGAAATGAAAAACTGTTTTTT.

This clonotype was detected many times. The J gene is TRBJ1-6, the V gene TRBV5-1; D gene unclear. The CDR3 is made up of 14 amino acids. From germline, CDR1 is SGHRS and CDR2 YFSETQ. V was trimmed by 4 bases and J by 7 bases, leaving 12 bases between them. CDR3 sequence (DNA): TGCGCCAGCAGCCCGATGACGGGGAATTCACCCCTCCACTTT. It encodes CASSPMTGNSPLHF.

This clonotype was seen only a few times. This chain connects TRBV5-4 to TRBJ1-4; maybe TRBD1 (6 bases). Trimming took 4 bases from V and 7 from J, leaving 20 bases between them. The CDR3 runs 16 residues. The V gene's germline CDR1 is SGHNT and CDR2 YYREEE (reference sequence). CDR3 sequence (DNA): TGTGCCAGCAGCGTCGGGGGACATTCCTCCCTTGAAAAACTGTTTTTT. Translating gives CASSVGGHSSLEKLFF.

This clonotype has just a few counts. This chain connects TRBV7-9 to TRBJ2-1; D is unresolved. With 2 bases removed from V and 8 bases from J, the gap between germline ends came to 13 bases. The length of the CDR3 is 14 residues. CDR1 is SEHNR, CDR2 FQNEAQ, per germline (reference sequence). The CDR3 protein is CASSLSGREDEQFF. In nucleotides, the CDR3 is TGTGCCAGCAGCTTATCTGGTCGTGAGGATGAGCAGTTCTTC.

This clonotype was detected a few times. The genes are TRBV28 and TRBJ2-6; D remains unclear. The length of the CDR3 is 16 residues. V was cut by 2 bases and J by 0 bases, with 8 bases left in between. Germline V lookup: CDR1 MDHEN, CDR2 SYDVKM. The CDR3 DNA reads as TGTGCCAGCAGTTTACCGTTAAGCTCTGGGGCCAACGTCCTGACTTTC. The encoded protein is CASSLPLSSGANVLTF. Full variable domain (remainder filled in from reference TRBV28 and TRBJ2-6): DVKVTQSSRYLVKRTGEKVFLECVQDMDHENMFWYRQDPGLGLRLIYFSYDVKMKEKGDIPEGYSVSREKKERFSLILESASTNQTSMYLCASSLPLSSGANVLTFGAGSRLTVL.

The J gene is TRBJ2-1, the V gene TRBV10-3; D perhaps matches TRBD1 (6 bases). The tail of the sequence fits TRBJ2-7 better, so the J call may be wrong. The CDR3 loop spans 13 amino acids. Germline assignment: CDR1 ENHRY and CDR2 SYGVKD. As DNA, the CDR3 is TGTGCCATCAGTGAGGACAGGAGCTACGAGCAGTACTTC. Its translation is CAISEDRSYEQYF.

This chain uses TRBV7-2 with TRBJ2-2, with D unresolved. Trimming removed 3 bases at V and 7 bases at J, with 12 bases between. Germline values: CDR1 SGHTA, CDR2 FQGNSA. The CDR3 runs to 14 residues. CDR3: CASSFISWDGELFF. The CDR3 nucleotides read TGTGCCAGCAGCTTTATTTCCTGGGACGGGGAGCTGTTTTTT.